These T cell receptor beta chains were read from a single sample in a study of blood T cell repertoires in COVID-19. The table came from immunoSEQ multiplex PCR; TCRdb's copy has only in-frame clones and leaves some out. The data hold 200,000 to 300,000 clones, with approximately 86% observed a single time. The sample consisted of peripheral blood. All receptors come from a woman aged 25 to 39 who had recovered from COVID-19. Each CDR3 is given without its conserved first and last residue. Not all rows give a size; the values are once, few, many and, for expanded clones, a class.

NA	TRBV7-6	ASSSEPSGGSYNEQF
NA	TRBV7-2	ASSPTSGGPGEQF
NA	TRBV13	ASSLYLRTGGKTTGNTIY
NA	TRBV30	AHTGTSGGNEQF
NA	TRBV3-1/TRBV3-2	ASSQEGGNQPQH
NA	TRBV3-1/TRBV3-2	ASSQDLEGPGSPLH
NA	TRBV29-1	SVRQGGFEKLF
NA	TRBV9	ASSPNGQGTNEKLF
NA	TRBV11-2	ASSFSEGVGYT
NA	TRBV19	ASRPGQGYYGYT
NA	TRBV15	ATSRDLGAPGELF
NA	TRBV6-2/TRBV6-3	ASSQSGRIYEQY
NA	TRBV18	ASSPPATGLSSYEQY
NA	TRBV28	ASSLGYSYGYT
NA	TRBV4-1	ASSQVFKDSHNQPQH
NA	TRBV18	ASLTGTGIPEAF
NA	TRBV10-3	AISGGGGSSSYEQY
NA	TRBV21-1	ASSKAQGFLGYT
once	TRBV3-1/TRBV3-2	ASSRDTSYGYT
NA	TRBV12-3/TRBV12-4	AMGGVSYGYT
few	TRBV18	ASSPRQAFSYEQY
NA	TRBV9	ASSTAGATTGELF
NA	TRBV9	ASSVSSSYNSPLH
NA	TRBV9	ASSVTALTDTQF
NA	TRBV30	AWIRDKNTEAF
NA	TRBV4-1	ASSRDTAYEQY
NA	TRBV7-6	ASSSETGGAEAF
NA	TRBV14	ASSQEYSAGNNYGYT
few	TRBV10-1	ASNDRYRLAKNIQY
NA	TRBV7-6	ASSSVHDREMNTEAF
NA	TRBV2	ASSVLAGGPETQY
NA	TRBV14	ASSQRTSGGHSYNEQF
NA	TRBV19	ASSIRTSYEEQY
NA	TRBV2	ASSDSTGVGELF
NA	TRBV29-1	SVVMGGNTEAF
few	TRBV18	ASSPEGALATIY
NA	TRBV18	ASSSGQGRTGELF
NA	TRBV7-2	ASSLEAADNEQF
NA	TRBV9	ASSSGTGFEQY
NA	TRBV6-5	ASSYLGQGSSYEQY
NA	TRBV5-1	ASSPVGTSGQETQY
NA	TRBV7-6	ASSLLAETGGRNSPLH
once	TRBV7-2	ASSHGTGDSNQPQH
NA	TRBV12-5	APIPGTGDEKLF
once	TRBV5-1	ASSYGQADQETQY
NA	TRBV30	AWRDSYNEQF
NA	TRBV4-3	ASSQGLAGGRDTQY
NA	TRBV5-3	ARSSPPDSNTEAF
once	TRBV5-5	ASSLAGGNSPLH
NA	TRBV6-5	ASSYSGQGSYEQY
NA	TRBV12-3/TRBV12-4	ASTSVSRPEAF
NA	TRBV5-4	ASSLAERGGVDTQY
few	TRBV5-4	ASSPKGQGGNGYT
NA	TRBV29-1	SDPHRENTYEQY
NA	TRBV19	ASSSHQAGANVLT
few	TRBV11-2	ASSLTGGAAETQY
few	TRBV5-1	ASTLDLGASEKLF
NA	TRBV5-1	ASSLEGSSYNEQF
once	TRBV6-5	ASAWQGATDTQY
NA	TRBV2	ASSLSTGTANTEAF